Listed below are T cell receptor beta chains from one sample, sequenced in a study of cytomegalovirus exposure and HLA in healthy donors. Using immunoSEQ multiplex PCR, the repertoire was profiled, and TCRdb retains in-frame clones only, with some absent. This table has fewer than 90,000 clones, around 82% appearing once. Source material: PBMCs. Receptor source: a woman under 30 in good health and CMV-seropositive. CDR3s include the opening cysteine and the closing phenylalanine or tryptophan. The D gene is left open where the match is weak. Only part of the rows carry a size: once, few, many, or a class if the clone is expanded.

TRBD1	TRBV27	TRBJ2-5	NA	TGTGCCAGCAGTCCAACGCCGACAGGGAGAGAGACCCAGTACTTC	CASSPTPTGRETQYF
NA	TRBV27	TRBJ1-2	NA	TGTGCCAGCAGTTTATCGCGGGCGGGGTATGGCTACACCTTC	CASSLSRAGYGYTF
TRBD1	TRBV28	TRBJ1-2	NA	TGTGCCAGCAGTTCGGGACAGGGAGCTAACTATGGCTACACCTTC	CASSSGQGANYGYTF
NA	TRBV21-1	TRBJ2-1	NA	TGTGCCAGCAGCGAGGATAACAGGGAGAGCTCCTACAATGAGCAGTTCTTC	CASSEDNRESSYNEQFF
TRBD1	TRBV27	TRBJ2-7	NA	TGTGCCAGCAGTTTAAACAGGGGGAACTACGAGCAGTACTTC	CASSLNRGNYEQYF
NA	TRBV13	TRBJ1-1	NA	TGTGCCAGCAGCTCCCTTACAGCGGCAGCTTTCTTT	CASSSLTAAAFF
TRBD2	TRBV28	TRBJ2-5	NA	TGTGCCAGCAGTACTGAACTAGCGGAGAAAGAGACCCAGTACTTC	CASSTELAEKETQYF
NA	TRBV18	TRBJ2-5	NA	TGTGCCAGCTCACCACCCGCCGGGGAGACCCAGTACTTC	CASSPPAGETQYF
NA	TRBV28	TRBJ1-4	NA	TGTGCCAGCAGTTCCTTTGAGGGACTGTTTTTT	CASSSFEGLFF
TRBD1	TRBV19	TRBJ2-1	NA	TGTGCCAGTAGAAGGACAGGGGGTTACAATGAGCAGTTCTTC	CASRRTGGYNEQFF
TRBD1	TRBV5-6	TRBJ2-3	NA	TGTGCCAGCAGCTTTCGCTACCGGACAGGGGAAGGTACAGATACGCAGTATTTT	CASSFRYRTGEGTDTQYF
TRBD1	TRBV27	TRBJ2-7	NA	TGTGCCAGCGGAAGGCCTTTCCGGGACAGCCTCTACGAGCAGTACTTC	CASGRPFRDSLYEQYF
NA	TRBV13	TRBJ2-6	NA	TGTGCCAGCAGCACTCGGGGGGCGGGGGCCAACGTCCTGACTTTC	CASSTRGAGANVLTF
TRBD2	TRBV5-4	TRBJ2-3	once	TGTGCCAGCATCCGGGGGGGTGGGAGGACAGATACGCAGTATTTT	CASIRGGGRTDTQYF
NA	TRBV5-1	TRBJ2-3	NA	TGCGCCAGCAGCCAGGGACTGAAGAATGCAGATACGCAGTATTTT	CASSQGLKNADTQYF
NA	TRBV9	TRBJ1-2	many	TGTGCCAGCAGCGTAGATGTGTCCTCCTATGGCTACACCTTC	CASSVDVSSYGYTF
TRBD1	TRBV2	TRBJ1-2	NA	TGTGCCAGCCGACAGGGCGATGGCTACACCTTC	CASRQGDGYTF
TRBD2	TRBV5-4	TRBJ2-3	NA	TGTGCCAGCAGCTTGCCGGCGGGGGGAAGCACAGATACGCAGTATTTT	CASSLPAGGSTDTQYF
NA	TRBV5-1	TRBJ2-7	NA	TGCGCCAGCAGCTTGTATACGGTTGGCGAGCAGTACTTC	CASSLYTVGEQYF
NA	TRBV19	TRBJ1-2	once	TGTGCCAGTAGCGCTAGGTTGGGCTACACCTTC	CASSARLGYTF
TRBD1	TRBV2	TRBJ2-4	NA	TGTGCCACCAGGGACAGTGGCATTCAGTACTTC	CATRDSGIQYF
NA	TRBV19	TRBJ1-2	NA	TGTGCCAGTACTACAGGGTCCTACGGCTACACCTTC	CASTTGSYGYTF
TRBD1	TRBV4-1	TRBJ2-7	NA	TGCGCCAGCAGCCAACAGGGGGCTGCGTACGAGCAGTACTTC	CASSQQGAAYEQYF
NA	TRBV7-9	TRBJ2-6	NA	TGTGCCAGCAGCCCTTGGGGGGTTCGGGCCAACGTCCTGACTTTC	CASSPWGVRANVLTF